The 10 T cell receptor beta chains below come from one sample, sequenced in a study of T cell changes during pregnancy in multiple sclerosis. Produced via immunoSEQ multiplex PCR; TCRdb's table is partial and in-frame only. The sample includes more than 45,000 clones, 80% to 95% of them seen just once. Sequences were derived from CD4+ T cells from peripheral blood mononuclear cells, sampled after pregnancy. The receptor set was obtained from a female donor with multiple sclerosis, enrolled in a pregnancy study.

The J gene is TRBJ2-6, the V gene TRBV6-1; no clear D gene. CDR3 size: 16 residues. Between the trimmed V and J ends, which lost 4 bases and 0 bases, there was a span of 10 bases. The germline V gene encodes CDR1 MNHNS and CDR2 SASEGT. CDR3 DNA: TGTGCCAGCAGTGGAGGCATCTTCTCTGGGGCCAACGTCCTGACTTTC. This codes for CASSGGIFSGANVLTF.

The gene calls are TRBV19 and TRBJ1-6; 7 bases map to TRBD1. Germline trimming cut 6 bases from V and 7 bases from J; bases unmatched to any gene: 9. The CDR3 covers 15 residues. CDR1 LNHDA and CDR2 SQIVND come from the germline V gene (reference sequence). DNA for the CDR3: TGTGCCAGTAGCTCCCACAGGGGAAGGAATTCACCCCTCCACTTT. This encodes CASSSHRGRNSPLHF. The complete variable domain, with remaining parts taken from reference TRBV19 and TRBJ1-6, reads DGGITQSPKYLFRKEGQNVTLSCEQNLNHDAMYWYRQDPGQGLRLIYYSQIVNDFQKGDIAEGYSVSREKKESFPLTVTSAQKNPTAFYLCASSSHRGRNSPLHFGNGTRLTVT.

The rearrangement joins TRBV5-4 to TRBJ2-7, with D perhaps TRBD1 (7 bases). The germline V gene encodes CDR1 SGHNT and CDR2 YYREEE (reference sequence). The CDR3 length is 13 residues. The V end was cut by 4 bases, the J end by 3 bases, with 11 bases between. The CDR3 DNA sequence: TGTGCCAGCAGCCAGGGGGGAGGCTACGAGCAGTACTTC. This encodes CASSQGGGYEQYF.

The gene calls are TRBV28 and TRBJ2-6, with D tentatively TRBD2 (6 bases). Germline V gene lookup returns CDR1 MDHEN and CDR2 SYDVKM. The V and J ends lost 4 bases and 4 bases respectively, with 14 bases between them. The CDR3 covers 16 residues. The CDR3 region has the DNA TGTGCCAGCAGTTCCCCGGGACTCGGGGGGGCCAACGTCCTGACTTTC. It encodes CASSSPGLGGANVLTF. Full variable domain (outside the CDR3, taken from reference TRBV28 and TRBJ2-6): DVKVTQSSRYLVKRTGEKVFLECVQDMDHENMFWYRQDPGLGLRLIYFSYDVKMKEKGDIPEGYSVSREKKERFSLILESASTNQTSMYLCASSSPGLGGANVLTFGAGSRLTVL.

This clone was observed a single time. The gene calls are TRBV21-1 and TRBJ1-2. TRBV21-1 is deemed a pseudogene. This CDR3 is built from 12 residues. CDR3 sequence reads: CASSISNYGYTF. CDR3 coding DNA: TGTGCCAGCAGTATATCCAACTATGGCTACACCTTC.

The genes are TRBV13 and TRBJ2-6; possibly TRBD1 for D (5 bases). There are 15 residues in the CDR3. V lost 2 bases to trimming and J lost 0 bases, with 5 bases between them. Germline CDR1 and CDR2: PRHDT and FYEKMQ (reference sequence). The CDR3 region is CASSLRGSGANVLTF. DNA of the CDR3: TGTGCCAGCAGCTTAAGGGGCTCTGGGGCCAACGTCCTGACTTTC.

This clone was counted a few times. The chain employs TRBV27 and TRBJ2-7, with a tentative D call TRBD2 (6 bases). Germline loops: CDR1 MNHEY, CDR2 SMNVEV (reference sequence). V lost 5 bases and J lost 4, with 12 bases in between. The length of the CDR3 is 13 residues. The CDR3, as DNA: TGTGCCAGCAGTCTAAGACTAGAGTACGAGCAGTACTTC. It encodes CASSLRLEYEQYF.

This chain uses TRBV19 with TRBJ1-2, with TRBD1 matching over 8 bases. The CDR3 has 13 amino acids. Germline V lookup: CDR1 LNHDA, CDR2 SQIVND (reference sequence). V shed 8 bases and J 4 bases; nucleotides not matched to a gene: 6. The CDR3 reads CASAPGQAYGYTF. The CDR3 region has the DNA TGTGCCAGTGCTCCGGGACAGGCCTATGGCTACACCTTC.

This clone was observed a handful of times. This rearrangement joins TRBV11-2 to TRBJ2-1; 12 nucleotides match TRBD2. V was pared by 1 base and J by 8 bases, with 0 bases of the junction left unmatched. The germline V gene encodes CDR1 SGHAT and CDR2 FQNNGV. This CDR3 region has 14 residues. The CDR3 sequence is CASSLGLAGDEQFF. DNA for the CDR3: TGTGCCAGCAGCTTAGGACTAGCGGGAGATGAGCAGTTCTTC.

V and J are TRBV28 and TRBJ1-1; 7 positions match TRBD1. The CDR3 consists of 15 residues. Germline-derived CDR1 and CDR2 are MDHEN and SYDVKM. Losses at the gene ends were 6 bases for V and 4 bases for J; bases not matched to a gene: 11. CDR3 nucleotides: TGTGCCAGCAGACGACAGGGTTTGGGGAGCACTGAAGCTTTCTTT. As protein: CASRRQGLGSTEAFF.